The 30 T cell receptor beta chains presented below share a single source sample, sequenced in a study of control samples from healthy donors and cancer patients. The method was immunoSEQ multiplex PCR; TCRdb's version includes in-frame clones alone and lacks a portion of them. This table holds 90,000 to 100,000 clones, 79% found once. The sequenced material came from blood. The receptors were gathered from a woman aged 25 to 39 in good health.

The chain has TRBV6-5 and TRBJ1-1, with a tentative D call TRBD1 (5 bases). The CDR3 is 11 amino acids. Germline V gives CDR1 MNHEY, CDR2 SVGAGI. The germline V and J ends were trimmed by 4 bases and 8 bases, with 8 bases remaining between them. In DNA form, the CDR3 reads TGTGCCAGCAGTTGGGGCAGGGAAGCTTTCTTT. Translating it yields CASSWGREAFF.

The rearrangement links TRBV4-1 to TRBJ2-7, with a weak D call TRBD1 (6 bases). Germline CDR1 MGHRA, CDR2 YSYEKL. V was shortened by 0 bases and J by 3 bases, with 6 bases between the two germline ends. CDR3 size: 13 residues. The CDR3 nucleotides are TGCGCCAGCAGCCAAGAACAGGGCTACGAGCAGTACTTC. As protein: CASSQEQGYEQYF.

The chain employs TRBV27 and TRBJ1-5; maybe TRBD1 (6 bases). The germline V and J ends were trimmed by 8 bases and 7 bases, with 18 bases remaining between them. Germline V CDR1 and CDR2: MNHEY, SMNVEV (reference sequence). The CDR3 is 14 amino acids. The CDR3 spells CASRHVGGGQPQHF. The CDR3 DNA is TGTGCCAGCCGCCACGTGGGGGGCGGGCAGCCCCAGCATTTT.

CDR3 sequence (DNA): TGTGCCAGCAGCAAAACGGGACTAGCGGGGGCCCACCGAAAGACCCAGTACTTC. It codes for CASSKTGLAGAHRKTQYF. The chain carries TRBV21-1 and TRBJ2-5; the table's D gene call, TRBD2, was not cross checked with the DNA. TRBV21-1 is designated a pseudogene. There are 18 residues in the CDR3.

The chain recombines TRBV14 with TRBJ2-5, with D unclear. Germline loops: CDR1 SGHDN, CDR2 FVKESK. The germline V and J ends were trimmed by 3 bases and 4 bases, with 6 bases remaining between them. This CDR3 has 12 residues. The CDR3 protein is CASSQSRETQYF. The CDR3 region has the DNA TGTGCCAGCAGCCAGAGTCGAGAGACCCAGTACTTC. The entire variable domain, with the rest obtained from reference TRBV14 and TRBJ2-5, is as follows: EAGVTQFPSHSVIEKGQTVTLRCDPISGHDNLYWYRRVMGKEIKFLLHFVKESKQDESGMPNNRFLAERTGGTYSTLKVQPAELEDSGVYFCASSQSRETQYFGPGTRLLVL.

CDR3 bases: TGTGCCACAAGCGGGGGGGTCTCCTACGAGCAGTACTTC. This translates into CATSGGVSYEQYF. The V gene is TRBV5-4, the J gene TRBJ2-7; 10 bases line up with TRBD2. The V and J ends lost 9 bases and 0 bases, in that order; junction bases with no gene match: 3. The CDR3 is 13 residues long. CDR1 is SGHNT, CDR2 YYREEE, per germline (reference sequence).

The V call is TRBV7-2, the J call TRBJ2-4; tentative D call: TRBD2 (7 bases). The length of the CDR3 is 18 residues. From germline, CDR1 is SGHTA and CDR2 FQGNSA. V lost 3 bases, J lost 8 bases, and 26 bases lay in between. This CDR3 reads CASSLKRGGPGAIYIQYF. The CDR3 DNA is TGTGCCAGCAGCTTGAAGCGGGGTGGGCCGGGGGCAATATACATTCAGTACTTC.

The CDR3 loop is CASSEGVLPSFYGYTF. CDR3 bases: TGTGCCAGCAGTGAAGGTGTCCTCCCCTCTTTCTATGGCTACACCTTC. The chain employs TRBV6-1 and TRBJ1-2; unclear D gene. The CDR3 consists of 16 residues. CDR1 and CDR2 from the germline V gene are MNHNS and SASEGT. Trimming pared 1 base from V and 4 bases from J, leaving 16 bases between.

The chain links TRBV24-1 to TRBJ2-1; D might be TRBD1 (6 bases). CDR3 length equals 17 residues. Germline V gene lookup returns CDR1 KGHDR and CDR2 SFDVKD. V lost 2 bases to trimming and J lost 1 base, with 14 bases between them. For the CDR3, the DNA is TGTGCCACCAGTGATTACCCCGGGACATCATCCTACAATGAGCAGTTCTTC. Encoded protein: CATSDYPGTSSYNEQFF.

This clone was found once. CDR3 in amino acids: CASGGRAGYTF. The DNA of the CDR3 is TGTGCCAGCGGCGGGCGTGCTGGCTACACCTTC. This chain links TRBV12-3 or TRBV12-4 with TRBJ1-2; D gene unclear. The CDR3 has 11 amino acids. V was shortened by 8 bases and J by 7 bases, with 11 bases between the two germline ends.

For this clone: At one end the junction does not follow the germline gene, possibly because of a read error. The V and J genes are TRBV7-6 and TRBJ2-5; D not resolved. Germline assignment: CDR1 SGHVS and CDR2 FNYEAQ. The CDR3 is made up of 16 amino acids. This CDR3 is CASSWGPVGNQETQYF. CDR3 nucleotides: TGTGCCAGCAGCTGGGGTCCGGTGGGGAACCAGGAGACCCAGTACTTC.

This clone has more than one count but fewer than ten. The V call is TRBV19, the J call TRBJ2-3; either TRBD1 or TRBD2 may fit D (5 bases each). Germline CDR1 is LNHDA and CDR2 is SQIVND (reference sequence). The CDR3 covers 14 residues. Trimming removed 5 bases at V and 2 bases at J, with 11 bases between. This CDR3 reads CASSRGRLTDTQYF. As DNA, the CDR3 is TGTGCCAGTAGTCGGGGACGGCTCACAGATACGCAGTATTTT.

This rearrangement joins TRBV5-4 to TRBJ1-2; the D gene is possibly TRBD1 (6 bases). CDR1 and CDR2 from the germline V gene are SGHNT and YYREEE (reference sequence). CDR3 size: 14 residues. Trimming cost V 3 bases and J 8 bases, with 17 bases left between them. The CDR3 loop is CASSSSGAPVGYTF. The CDR3 nucleotides are TGTGCCAGCAGCTCCTCAGGGGCACCGGTGGGCTACACCTTC.

Regarding this clone: This sample also contains other DNA sequences that code for the same CDR3. The J gene is TRBJ1-1, the V gene TRBV9, with D unresolved. Germline CDR1 SGDLS, CDR2 YYNGEE. This CDR3 is built from 14 residues. With 2 bases removed from V and 0 bases from J, the gap between germline ends came to 8 bases. CDR3 DNA: TGTGCCAGCAGCGTGGGTATCATGAACACTGAAGCTTTCTTT. It is translated as CASSVGIMNTEAFF. Supplemented by reference TRBV9 and TRBJ1-1, the full variable domain reads DSGVTQTPKHLITATGQRVTLRCSPRSGDLSVYWYQQSLDQGLQFLIQYYNGEERAKGNILERFSAQQFPDLHSELNLSSLELGDSALYFCASSVGIMNTEAFFGQGTRLTVV.

This clone occurred a few times. The chain is built from TRBV6-5 and TRBJ2-7, with 8 bases matching TRBD1. This CDR3 comprises 14 residues. V lost 6 bases, J lost 3 bases, and 7 bases stayed unmatched. CDR1 and CDR2 (germline): MNHEY, SVGAGI. The CDR3 coding sequence is TGTGCCAGCAGAAAAGGGGACAGGCTCTACGAGCAGTACTTC. It yields the protein CASRKGDRLYEQYF.

This sequence joins TRBV18 and TRBJ1-4; D not resolved. From germline, CDR1 is KGHSH and CDR2 LQKENI. Trimming removed 5 bases from V and 8 bases from J, with 6 bases in between. There are 11 residues in the CDR3. The CDR3 sequence: CASSLLEKLFF. DNA for the CDR3: TGTGCCAGCTCATTACTAGAAAAACTGTTTTTT.

The chain employs TRBV11-2 and TRBJ2-7; tentatively, D is TRBD1 (5 bases). The CDR3 covers 13 residues. With 3 bases removed from V and 2 bases from J, the gap between germline ends came to 8 bases. Per germline, CDR1 SGHAT and CDR2 FQNNGV. Written as DNA, the CDR3 is TGTGCCAGCAGCTTGCAGGGTCCCTACGAGCAGTACTTC. Residues: CASSLQGPYEQYF. Complete variable domain (other parts from reference TRBV11-2 and TRBJ2-7): EAGVAQSPRYKIIEKRQSVAFWCNPISGHATLYWYQQILGQGPKLLIQFQNNGVVDDSQLPKDRFSAERLKGVDSTLKIQPAKLEDSAVYLCASSLQGPYEQYFGPGTRLTVT.

The J gene is TRBJ2-2, the V gene TRBV6-4; D is uncertain. Germline lookup yields CDR1 MRHNA and CDR2 SNTAGT. V was trimmed by 0 bases and J by 6 bases, leaving 8 bases between them. CDR3 length: 14 amino acids. CDR3 sequence reads: CASSDSQGPGELFF. CDR3 in DNA: TGTGCCAGCAGTGACTCGCAAGGGCCCGGGGAGCTGTTTTTT.

This chain connects TRBV6-2 or TRBV6-3 to TRBJ2-5, with D possibly TRBD2 on 5 matching bases. Trimming stripped 6 bases from V and 2 bases from J, with 19 bases between. This CDR3 region has 16 residues. Germline assignment: CDR1 MNHEY and CDR2 SVGEGT. In nucleotides, the CDR3 is TGTGCCAGCAGCTTAATGACGGGAACTTTACAAGAGACCCAGTACTTC. Translating it yields CASSLMTGTLQETQYF.

V and J are TRBV19 and TRBJ2-3, with 8 bases that match TRBD2. The trim removed 6 bases at V and 1 base at J, leaving 9 bases unmatched. The V gene's germline CDR1 is LNHDA and CDR2 SQIVND (reference sequence). The CDR3 contains 16 residues. The CDR3 region is CASRTVGGGRTDTQYF. CDR3 sequence (DNA): TGTGCCAGTAGGACCGTAGGCGGGGGGCGCACAGATACGCAGTATTTT.

The table lists this clone with a few counts. This chain links TRBV10-1 with TRBJ1-1; the D gene is possibly TRBD1 (5 bases). The CDR3 loop spans 13 amino acids. V lost 2 bases and J lost 5, with 9 bases in between. Germline loops: CDR1 WNHNN, CDR2 SYGVQD (reference sequence). CDR3 protein: CASSEGRGTEAFF. Written as DNA, the CDR3 is TGCGCCAGCAGTGAGGGACGGGGGACTGAAGCTTTCTTT.

V usage is TRBV6-5 and J usage is TRBJ2-3, with D hard to call. The CDR3 loop spans 14 amino acids. The germline CDR1 and CDR2 sequences are MNHEY and SVGAGI. The ends were cut back, 6 bases at V and 1 base at J, with 11 bases in the middle. DNA of the CDR3: TGTGCCAGCAGCAAGACGCAAGGCACAGATACGCAGTATTTT. Protein: CASSKTQGTDTQYF.

V and J are TRBV7-8 and TRBJ1-5; D is unresolved. Trimming pared 0 bases from V and 6 bases from J, leaving 18 bases between. CDR3 size: 17 residues. CDR1 and CDR2 from the germline V gene are SGHVS and FQNEAQ. For the CDR3, the DNA is TGTGCCAGCAGCTTAGCAGGGTGGGTTTCTCTGGGTCAGCCCCAGCATTTT. Protein: CASSLAGWVSLGQPQHF.

This chain links TRBV18 with TRBJ2-7, with D unresolved. V dropped 2 bases and J dropped 0 bases, with 8 bases sitting between them. Germline V CDR1 and CDR2: KGHSH, LQKENI. The CDR3 loop spans 14 amino acids. In DNA, the CDR3 is TGTGCCAGCTCACCAGCCCAGAGCTCCTACGAGCAGTACTTC. It encodes CASSPAQSSYEQYF. The whole variable domain, filled in from reference TRBV18 and TRBJ2-7, reads NAGVMQNPRHLVRRRGQEARLRCSPMKGHSHVYWYRQLPEEGLKFMVYLQKENIIDESGMPKERFSAEFPKEGPSILRIQQVVRGDSAAYFCASSPAQSSYEQYFGPGTRLTVT.

This clone was counted a single time. The genes are TRBV7-2 and TRBJ2-3, with D uncertain. The germline V and J ends were trimmed by 8 bases and 3 bases, with 9 bases remaining between them. Germline V gene lookup returns CDR1 SGHTA and CDR2 FQGNSA. This CDR3 is built from 12 residues. CDR3 protein: CASALSTDTQYF. CDR3 nucleotide sequence: TGTGCCAGCGCCCTGAGTACAGATACGCAGTATTTT.

The J gene is TRBJ2-3, the V gene TRBV6-4; the D is unclear. Trimming removed 5 bases from V and 5 bases from J, with 11 bases in between. Per the germline V gene, CDR1 is MRHNA and CDR2 is SNTAGT. The CDR3 is 13 residues long. The CDR3 loop reads CASSPQHGDTQYF. The CDR3 region has the DNA TGTGCCAGCAGTCCGCAACACGGAGATACGCAGTATTTT.

This rearrangement joins TRBV3-1 (or the pseudogene TRBV3-2) to TRBJ1-5; no reliable D call. The ends were cut back, 1 base at V and 0 bases at J, with 7 bases in the middle. This CDR3 contains 15 residues. Germline V gives CDR1 LGHDT, CDR2 YNNKEL (reference sequence). The CDR3 region is CASSQVAGSNQPQHF. Written as DNA, the CDR3 is TGTGCCAGCAGCCAAGTGGCCGGTAGCAATCAGCCCCAGCATTTT.

V and J are TRBV2 and TRBJ2-2; TRBD1 matches at 8 bases. J lost 6 bases, V lost 5 bases, and 14 bases had no gene match. The CDR3 sequence is 17 residues long. Germline assignment: CDR1 SNHLY and CDR2 FYNNEI. CDR3 DNA: TGTGCCAGCAGTAGCCTCCCGGGGGCAGGGGGCTCCGGGGAGCTGTTTTTT. Translating gives CASSSLPGAGGSGELFF.

The chain joins TRBV4-1 to TRBJ1-3; D ambiguous. V lost 5 bases and J lost 0, with 14 bases in between. Germline V CDR1 and CDR2: MGHRA, YSYEKL. The CDR3 has 16 amino acids. The CDR3 sequence: CASSSQGPYSGNTIYF. CDR3 in DNA: TGCGCCAGCAGCTCACAAGGGCCGTACTCTGGAAACACCATATATTTT.

The chain joins TRBV5-4 to TRBJ1-2, with D possibly matching TRBD1 (6 bases). The CDR3 extends over 15 amino acids. Germline V gene lookup returns CDR1 SGHNT and CDR2 YYREEE (reference sequence). V was cut by 4 bases and J by 1 base, with 14 bases left in between. The CDR3 loop reads CASSPGQQFNYGYTF. The CDR3 DNA sequence: TGTGCCAGCAGCCCTGGACAGCAATTTAACTATGGCTACACCTTC.